The 30 T cell receptor beta chains given below trace back to one sample, sequenced in a study of CD8+ T cells in alopecia areata. Noted treatment: oral pan-JAK inhibitor, 5-10 mg twice daily. Extraction and reverse transcription of RNA yielded cDNA as the sequencing template. The data were produced by immunoSEQ multiplex PCR, yet TCRdb's version contains in-frame clones alone and is incomplete. This sample has a few hundred thousand clones, with under 70% found just once. The sample in question was CD4+ T cells sorted from blood, obtained between weeks 43 and 45, from a patient treated with tofacitinib. All receptors derive from a human donor with alopecia areata.

This chain joins TRBV9 and TRBJ2-2; no clear D gene. The ends were cut back, 1 base at V and 7 bases at J, with 8 bases in the middle. CDR1 and CDR2 from the germline V gene are SGDLS and YYNGEE. There are 13 residues in the CDR3. CDR3 in DNA: TGTGCCAGCAGCGTAACCGTGGGCGGGGAGCTGTTTTTT. It specifies CASSVTVGGELFF.

This clone was seen only a few times. The chain recombines TRBV5-6 with TRBJ2-7; 8 positions agree with TRBD1. V shed 3 bases and J 2 bases; nucleotides not matched to a gene: 1. CDR1 is SGHDT, CDR2 YYEEEE, per germline. The CDR3 has 13 residues. The chain's CDR3 is CASSWTGTYEQYF. The CDR3 DNA is TGTGCCAGCAGCTGGACAGGGACCTACGAGCAGTACTTC. Full variable domain (missing parts from reference TRBV5-6 and TRBJ2-7): DAGVTQSPTHLIKTRGQQVTLRCSPKSGHDTVSWYQQALGQGPQFIFQYYEEEERQRGNFPDRFSGHQFPNYSSELNVNALLLGDSALYLCASSWTGTYEQYFGPGTRLTVT.

This rearrangement joins TRBV7-2 to TRBJ2-5, with D uncertain. This CDR3 contains 11 residues. Trimming pared 3 bases from V and 7 bases from J, leaving 6 bases between. Germline V gene sequence: CDR1 SGHTA, CDR2 FQGNSA. The CDR3 spells CASSLKGTQYF. The CDR3 DNA reads as TGTGCCAGCAGCTTGAAGGGGACCCAGTACTTC.

J is TRBJ1-2 and V is TRBV7-9, with D possibly being TRBD1 (6 bases). The CDR3 spans 13 residues. V was shortened by 3 bases and J by 5 bases, with 10 bases between the two germline ends. CDR1 is SEHNR and CDR2 is FQNEAQ in the germline V gene (reference sequence). CDR3 in DNA: TGTGCCAGCAGCTTTGACAGGATTTATGGCTACACCTTC. Translated, it gives CASSFDRIYGYTF.

V and J are TRBV5-1 and TRBJ2-2; 7 positions agree with TRBD1. CDR1 and CDR2 from the germline V gene are SGHRS and YFSETQ. With 4 bases clipped from V and 0 bases from J, the junction kept 3 bases outside the gene matches. The CDR3 sequence is 15 residues long. CDR3 protein: CASSKDRANTGELFF. The CDR3 coding sequence is TGCGCCAGCAGCAAAGACAGGGCGAACACCGGGGAGCTGTTTTTT.

The chain combines TRBV7-9 with TRBJ2-3; 7 bases agree with TRBD2. The CDR3 is 13 amino acids. The junction had 9 bases not matched to a gene; V was cut back by 10 bases and J by 5 bases. The V gene's germline CDR1 is SEHNR and CDR2 FQNEAQ (reference sequence). CDR3 sequence reads: CATPKGEGDTQYF. CDR3 nucleotides: TGTGCCACCCCGAAAGGGGAGGGAGATACGCAGTATTTT.

The chain carries TRBV5-6 and TRBJ2-3; D unclear. The V end lost 2 bases, the J end lost 6 bases, and 7 bases lay between the germline ends. Germline V gene sequence: CDR1 SGHDT, CDR2 YYEEEE. This CDR3 comprises 12 residues. The CDR3 DNA reads TGTGCCAGCAGCTTCTCCGGGGATACGCAGTATTTT. The encoded protein is CASSFSGDTQYF.

The V gene is TRBV9, the J gene TRBJ2-7; TRBD1 agrees at 11 bases. With V trimmed by 3 bases and J by 3 bases, 5 bases remained unmatched. CDR1 SGDLS and CDR2 YYNGEE come from the germline V gene. The CDR3 sequence is 15 residues long. The CDR3 nucleotides are TGTGCCAGCAGCGCGATGGGACAGGGGGTCTACGAGCAGTACTTC. It codes for CASSAMGQGVYEQYF.

This chain joins TRBV7-7 and TRBJ2-3, with 7 bases lining up with TRBD1. The CDR3 is made up of 15 amino acids. Per the germline V gene, CDR1 is SSHAT and CDR2 is FNYEAQ (reference sequence). Unmatched junction bases numbered 8, after V lost 5 bases and J lost 3 bases. The CDR3: CASSPSGQRTDTQYF. The CDR3 DNA reads as TGTGCCAGCAGCCCCTCGGGACAGAGGACAGATACGCAGTATTTT.

This clone turned up a few times. This chain joins TRBV7-2 and TRBJ2-3, with D hard to call. Germline CDR1 reads SGHTA; CDR2 reads FQGNSA. The CDR3 extends over 14 amino acids. With 2 bases removed from V and 1 base from J, the gap between germline ends came to 7 bases. As DNA, the CDR3 is TGTGCCAGCAGCTTAATGGTGGGCACAGATACGCAGTATTTT. This sequence encodes CASSLMVGTDTQYF.

This rearrangement joins TRBV11-2 to TRBJ1-1, with TRBD1 matching over 7 bases. Trimming took 5 bases from V and 0 from J; bases not matched to a gene: 6. Germline-derived CDR1 and CDR2 are SGHAT and FQNNGV. CDR3 length: 15 amino acids. The CDR3 DNA is TGTGCCAGCAGCCTCAGGGGGGGGATGAACACTGAAGCTTTCTTT. It is translated as CASSLRGGMNTEAFF.

The chain uses TRBV5-1 and TRBJ1-4; 8 positions match TRBD1. The CDR3 is made up of 15 amino acids. Germline CDR1 and CDR2: SGHRS and YFSETQ. With 3 bases clipped from V and 6 bases from J, the junction kept 7 bases outside the gene matches. CDR3 protein: CASSWQGAPDEKLFF. In DNA, the CDR3 is TGCGCCAGCAGCTGGCAGGGGGCACCAGATGAAAAACTGTTTTTT.

This clone was seen a few times. The rearrangement joins TRBV19 to TRBJ1-5, with 7 bases fitting TRBD1. The V gene end was trimmed by 7 bases and the J gene end by 0 bases; junction bases not matched to a gene: 15. Germline CDR1 LNHDA, CDR2 SQIVND (reference sequence). This CDR3 contains 18 residues. The DNA for the CDR3 is TGTGCCAGTACCCGGGACAGAAATCCGTTTTATAGCAATCAGCCCCAGCATTTT. Protein: CASTRDRNPFYSNQPQHF.

The chain has TRBV2 and TRBJ1-1; D uncertain. The length of the CDR3 is 14 residues. V was clipped by 2 bases and J by 3 bases, with 10 bases between them. In germline, CDR1 is SNHLY, CDR2 FYNNEI. This CDR3 is CASSERRTDTEAFF. The CDR3 nucleotides are TGTGCCAGCAGTGAAAGGAGGACGGACACTGAAGCTTTCTTT.

The J gene is TRBJ2-2, the V gene TRBV5-1; unclear D gene. CDR1 and CDR2 from the germline V gene are SGHRS and YFSETQ. The CDR3 consists of 13 residues. Trimming removed 5 bases at V and 1 base at J, with 6 bases between. The CDR3, as DNA: TGCGCCAGCAGTGACTTGAACACCGGGGAGCTGTTTTTT. Protein product: CASSDLNTGELFF.

This clone was detected only a few times. V gene TRBV10-3 combines with J gene TRBJ2-2, with TRBD2 matching over 9 bases. The CDR3 totals 15 residues. The V and J ends lost 8 bases and 6 bases, in that order; junction bases with no gene match: 10. Germline V CDR1 and CDR2: ENHRY, SYGVKD. The CDR3 here is CAIASGASDPGELFF. The CDR3 region has the DNA TGTGCCATCGCTAGCGGGGCCTCCGATCCCGGGGAGCTGTTTTTT.

This clone was detected only a few times. The genes are TRBV7-9 and TRBJ2-1, with D unresolved. V was trimmed by 5 bases and J by 9 bases, leaving 17 bases between them. This CDR3 is 14 amino acids long. Germline values: CDR1 SEHNR, CDR2 FQNEAQ (reference sequence). The CDR3 loop reads CASSHPRWASEQFF. The CDR3 nucleotides are TGTGCCAGCAGCCATCCACGATGGGCTAGTGAGCAGTTCTTC.

The rearrangement links TRBV4-3 to TRBJ2-1, with 8 bases that match TRBD2. CDR1 is LGHNA and CDR2 is YSLEER in the germline V gene. This CDR3 has 16 residues. Losses at the gene ends were 4 bases for V and 10 bases for J; bases not matched to a gene: 15. In nucleotides, the CDR3 is TGCGCCAGCAGCCCAAGCATAGCGGGACGGCCACGGGAGCAGTTCTTC. The encoded protein is CASSPSIAGRPREQFF.

The genes are TRBV27 and TRBJ2-7; D is undetermined. The CDR3 is 17 residues long. Germline-derived CDR1 and CDR2 are MNHEY and SMNVEV (reference sequence). Trimming shortened V by 5 bases and J by 6 bases, and 26 bases separated the two germline ends. This CDR3 is CASSLTPPGPRTGEQYF. DNA for the CDR3: TGTGCCAGCAGTCTTACGCCCCCGGGCCCTCGAACGGGCGAGCAGTACTTC.

The chain links TRBV29-1 to TRBJ2-6, with 7 bases aligning to TRBD1. The CDR3 is 14 residues long. Germline values: CDR1 SQVTM, CDR2 ANQGSEA. V was clipped by 6 bases and J by 0 bases; unmatched bases: 2. The CDR3: CSVRGSSGANVLTF. The CDR3, as DNA: TGCAGCGTCAGGGGGAGCTCTGGGGCCAACGTCCTGACTTTC.

In this sample, this clone turned up a few times. This rearrangement joins TRBV7-9 to TRBJ2-6; D assignment may be TRBD1 or TRBD2 (5 bases each). The CDR3 is 19 residues long. The V and J ends lost 4 bases and 0 bases respectively, with 19 bases between them. Per germline, CDR1 SEHNR and CDR2 FQNEAQ (reference sequence). The CDR3 sequence is CASSSSPGRIYSGANVLTF. The CDR3 nucleotides read TGTGCCAGCAGCTCCAGTCCGGGACGGATTTACTCTGGGGCCAACGTCCTGACTTTC.

This clone has more than one count but fewer than ten. The chain is built from TRBV14 and TRBJ1-1, with D possibly being TRBD1 (5 bases). Trimming shortened V by 2 bases and J by 3 bases, and 10 bases separated the two germline ends. This CDR3 is built from 14 residues. Germline CDR1 SGHDN, CDR2 FVKESK. CDR3 in DNA: TGTGCCAGCAGCCAACCGGACACCTACACTGAAGCTTTCTTT. This gives the protein CASSQPDTYTEAFF.

This chain connects TRBV30 to TRBJ2-6, with D possibly being TRBD1 or TRBD2 (5 bases each). The CDR3 is made up of 16 amino acids. Germline V gene lookup returns CDR1 GTSNPN and CDR2 SVGIG (reference sequence). With 3 bases removed from V and 8 bases from J, the gap between germline ends came to 20 bases. CDR3 residues: CAWSRARTLGTNVLTF. Written as DNA, the CDR3 is TGTGCCTGGAGCAGGGCTCGGACTCTCGGTACCAACGTCCTGACTTTC. Looking up the rest from reference TRBV30 and TRBJ2-6 gives the full variable domain: SQTIHQWPATLVQPVGSPLSLECTVEGTSNPNLYWYRQAAGRGLQLLFYSVGIGQISSEVPQNLSASRPQDRQFILSSKKLLLSDSGFYLCAWSRARTLGTNVLTFGAGSRLTVL.

The chain recombines TRBV27 with TRBJ2-1; TRBD2 agrees at 15 bases. Germline CDR1 is MNHEY and CDR2 is SMNVEV (reference sequence). The trim removed 8 bases at V and 6 bases at J, leaving 11 bases unmatched. This CDR3 spans 17 amino acids. This CDR3 reads CASLRTSGGAKGNEQFF. The DNA for the CDR3 is TGTGCCAGCCTCAGGACTAGCGGGGGGGCGAAGGGCAATGAGCAGTTCTTC.

J is TRBJ1-4 and V is TRBV15; D unresolved. The CDR3 totals 18 residues. CDR1 is LNHNV, CDR2 YYDKDF, per germline (reference sequence). Trimming left V 0 bases short and J 0 bases short, with 14 bases between. CDR3 sequence (DNA): TGTGCCACCAGCAGAGATTCCAGGAGCCACGCAACTAATGAAAAACTGTTTTTT. This codes for CATSRDSRSHATNEKLFF.

The V and J genes are TRBV5-6 and TRBJ2-1; possible D gene TRBD2, 6 bases. Between the trimmed V and J ends, which lost 2 bases and 2 bases, there was a span of 11 bases. The CDR3 sequence is 15 residues long. Per germline, CDR1 SGHDT and CDR2 YYEEEE. The CDR3, as DNA: TGTGCCAGCAGCTTCGGGAGCAAGACCTACAATGAGCAGTTCTTC. As protein: CASSFGSKTYNEQFF. Full variable domain (missing parts from reference TRBV5-6 and TRBJ2-1): DAGVTQSPTHLIKTRGQQVTLRCSPKSGHDTVSWYQQALGQGPQFIFQYYEEEERQRGNFPDRFSGHQFPNYSSELNVNALLLGDSALYLCASSFGSKTYNEQFFGPGTRLTVL.

V gene TRBV14 combines with J gene TRBJ1-6, with no clear D. With 3 bases removed from V and 8 bases from J, the gap between germline ends came to 5 bases. The CDR3 length is 12 residues. Per germline, CDR1 SGHDN and CDR2 FVKESK. The CDR3 DNA reads TGTGCCAGCAGCCACAGTCATTCACCCCTCCACTTT. Its translation: CASSHSHSPLHF.

The sample holds a few counts of this clone. The germline gene is not matched at one end of the junction; a read error may be the cause. This chain connects TRBV29-1 to TRBJ2-3; 10 nucleotides align to TRBD1. CDR1 and CDR2 from the germline V gene are SQVTM and ANQGSEA. The CDR3 runs to 15 residues. CDR3 sequence: CSIDRGRRFNDTQYF. In DNA form, the CDR3 reads TGCAGCATTGACAGGGGGCGACGGTTCAACGATACGCAGTATTTT.

CDR3 in DNA: TGTGCCAGCAGTGAATACAGGTTCACTGAAGCTTTCTTT. Its protein is CASSEYRFTEAFF. This chain connects TRBV25-1 to TRBJ1-1; D is ambiguous. Germline CDR1 and CDR2: MGHDK and SYGVNS. Trimming removed 0 bases at V and 4 bases at J, with 6 bases between. This CDR3 region has 13 residues. Complete variable domain (other parts from reference TRBV25-1 and TRBJ1-1): EADIYQTPRYLVIGTGKKITLECSQTMGHDKMYWYQQDPGMELHLIHYSYGVNSTEKGDLSSESTVSRIRTEHFPLTLESARPSHTSQYLCASSEYRFTEAFFGQGTRLTVV.

This sequence joins TRBV20-1 and TRBJ1-2; 7 nucleotides align to TRBD1. This CDR3 is 11 amino acids long. Germline V gene data show CDR1 as DFQATT and CDR2 as SNEGSKA (reference sequence). Trimming removed 6 bases from V and 5 bases from J; junction bases left unmatched: 3. In nucleotides, the CDR3 is TGCAGTGCAGCGGGACAGTATGGCTACACCTTC. This sequence encodes CSAAGQYGYTF.